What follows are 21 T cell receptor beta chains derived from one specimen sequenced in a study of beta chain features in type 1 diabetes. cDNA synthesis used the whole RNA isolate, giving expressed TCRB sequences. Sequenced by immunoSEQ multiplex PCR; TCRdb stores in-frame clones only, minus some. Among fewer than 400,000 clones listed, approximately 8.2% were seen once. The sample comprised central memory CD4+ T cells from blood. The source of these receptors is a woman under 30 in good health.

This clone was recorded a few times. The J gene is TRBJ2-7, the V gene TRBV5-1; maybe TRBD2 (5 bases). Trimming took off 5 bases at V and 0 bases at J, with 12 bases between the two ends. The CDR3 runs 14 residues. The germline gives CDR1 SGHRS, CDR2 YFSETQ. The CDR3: CASRKVGVSYEQYF. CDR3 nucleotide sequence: TGCGCCAGCAGGAAAGTGGGAGTCTCCTACGAGCAGTACTTC.

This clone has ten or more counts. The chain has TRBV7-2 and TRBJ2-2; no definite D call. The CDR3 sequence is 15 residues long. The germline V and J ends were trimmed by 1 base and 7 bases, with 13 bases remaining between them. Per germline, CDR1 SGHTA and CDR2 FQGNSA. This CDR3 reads CASSLDLIGRGELFF. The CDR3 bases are TGTGCCAGCAGCTTAGATCTTATCGGGCGCGGGGAGCTGTTTTTT.

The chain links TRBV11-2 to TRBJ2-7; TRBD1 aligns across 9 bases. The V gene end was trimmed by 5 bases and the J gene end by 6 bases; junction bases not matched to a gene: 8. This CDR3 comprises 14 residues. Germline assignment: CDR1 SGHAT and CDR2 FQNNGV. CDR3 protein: CASSPGTGLFEQYF. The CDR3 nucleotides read TGTGCCAGCAGCCCGGGGACAGGGCTCTTCGAGCAGTACTTC.

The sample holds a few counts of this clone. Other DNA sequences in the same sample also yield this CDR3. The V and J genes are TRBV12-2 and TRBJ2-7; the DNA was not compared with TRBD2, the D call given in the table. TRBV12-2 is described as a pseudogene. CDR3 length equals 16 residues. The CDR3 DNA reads TGTGCAAGTCGCTTAGCGGAGGGGCGGGGCTCCTACGAGCAGTACTTC. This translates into CASRLAEGRGSYEQYF.

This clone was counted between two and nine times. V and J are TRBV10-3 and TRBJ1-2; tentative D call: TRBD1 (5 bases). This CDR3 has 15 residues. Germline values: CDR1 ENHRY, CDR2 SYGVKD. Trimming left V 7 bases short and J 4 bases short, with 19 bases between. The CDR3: CAINPMGPGGYGYTF. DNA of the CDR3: TGTGCCATCAATCCAATGGGACCCGGGGGCTATGGCTACACCTTC.

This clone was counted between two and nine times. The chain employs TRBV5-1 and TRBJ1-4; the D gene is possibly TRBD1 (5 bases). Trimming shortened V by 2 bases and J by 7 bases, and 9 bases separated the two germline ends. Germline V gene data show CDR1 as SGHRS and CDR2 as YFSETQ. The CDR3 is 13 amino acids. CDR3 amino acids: CASSFGAGEKLFF. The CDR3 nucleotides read TGCGCCAGCAGCTTTGGGGCTGGTGAAAAACTGTTTTTT.

The CDR3 region is CASSYWTEEAFF. CDR3 coding DNA: TGTGCCAGCAGCTATTGGACAGAGGAAGCTTTCTTT. The J gene is TRBJ1-1, the V gene TRBV28; a possible D gene is TRBD1 (6 bases). Germline CDR1 MDHEN, CDR2 SYDVKM. There are 12 residues in the CDR3. Between the trimmed V and J ends, which lost 6 bases and 8 bases, there was a span of 13 bases.

The CDR3 DNA follows: TGTGCCACCAGCATAGAACAGGGCAGCTCCTACGAGCAGTACTTC. Translating gives CATSIEQGSSYEQYF. The chain links TRBV15 to TRBJ2-7; TRBD1 is a possible D gene (6 bases). V lost 4 bases, J lost 0 bases, and 13 bases lay in between. Germline V gene sequence: CDR1 LNHNV, CDR2 YYDKDF (reference sequence). The CDR3 totals 15 residues.

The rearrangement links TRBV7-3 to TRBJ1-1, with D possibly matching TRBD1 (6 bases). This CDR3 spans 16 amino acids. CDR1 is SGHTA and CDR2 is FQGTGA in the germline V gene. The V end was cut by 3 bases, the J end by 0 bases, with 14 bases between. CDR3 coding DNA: TGTGCCAGCAGCTTCAACAGGGAACACATGAACACTGAAGCTTTCTTT. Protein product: CASSFNREHMNTEAFF.

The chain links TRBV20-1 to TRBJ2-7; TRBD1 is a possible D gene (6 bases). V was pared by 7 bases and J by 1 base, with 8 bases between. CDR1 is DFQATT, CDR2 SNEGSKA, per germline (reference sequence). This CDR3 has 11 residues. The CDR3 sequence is CSVDRSYEQYF. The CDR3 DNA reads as TGCAGTGTAGACAGGTCCTACGAGCAGTACTTC.

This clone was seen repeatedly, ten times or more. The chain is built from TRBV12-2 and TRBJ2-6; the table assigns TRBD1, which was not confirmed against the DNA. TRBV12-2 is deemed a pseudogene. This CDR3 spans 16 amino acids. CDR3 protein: CASRLALQAGANVLTF. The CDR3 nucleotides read TGTGCAAGTCGCTTAGCGCTTCAGGCTGGGGCCAACGTCCTGACTTTC.

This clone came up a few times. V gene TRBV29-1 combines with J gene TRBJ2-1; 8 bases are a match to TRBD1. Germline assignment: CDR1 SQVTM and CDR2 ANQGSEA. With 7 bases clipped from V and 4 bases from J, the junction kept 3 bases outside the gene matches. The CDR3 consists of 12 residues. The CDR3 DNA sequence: TGCAGCGGTGACAGGGGTTACAATGAGCAGTTCTTC. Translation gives CSGDRGYNEQFF.

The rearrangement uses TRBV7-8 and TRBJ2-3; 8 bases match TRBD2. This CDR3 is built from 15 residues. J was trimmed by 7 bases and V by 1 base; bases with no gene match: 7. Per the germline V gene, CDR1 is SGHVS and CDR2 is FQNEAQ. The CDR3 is CASSLDVGREHTQYF. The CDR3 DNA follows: TGTGCCAGCAGCTTAGATGTCGGGAGGGAACATACGCAGTATTTT.

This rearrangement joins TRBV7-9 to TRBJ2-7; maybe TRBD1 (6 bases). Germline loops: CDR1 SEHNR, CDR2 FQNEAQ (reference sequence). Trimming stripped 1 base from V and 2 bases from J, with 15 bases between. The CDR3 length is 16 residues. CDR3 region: CASSLGWGRDTYEQYF. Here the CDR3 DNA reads TGTGCCAGCAGCTTAGGTTGGGGGCGCGACACCTACGAGCAGTACTTC.

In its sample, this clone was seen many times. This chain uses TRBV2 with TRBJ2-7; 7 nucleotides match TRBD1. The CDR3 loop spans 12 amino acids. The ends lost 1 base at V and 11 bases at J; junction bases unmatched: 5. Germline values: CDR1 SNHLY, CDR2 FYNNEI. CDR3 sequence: CASSEGQGSEYF. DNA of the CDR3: TGTGCCAGCAGTGAAGGACAGGGTAGCGAGTACTTC.

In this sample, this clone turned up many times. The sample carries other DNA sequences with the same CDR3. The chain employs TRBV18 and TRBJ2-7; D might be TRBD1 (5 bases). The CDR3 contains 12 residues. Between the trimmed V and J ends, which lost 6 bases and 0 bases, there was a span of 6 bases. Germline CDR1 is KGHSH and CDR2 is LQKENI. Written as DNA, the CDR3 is TGTGCCAGCTCCGACAGCTCCTACGAGCAGTACTTC. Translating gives CASSDSSYEQYF.

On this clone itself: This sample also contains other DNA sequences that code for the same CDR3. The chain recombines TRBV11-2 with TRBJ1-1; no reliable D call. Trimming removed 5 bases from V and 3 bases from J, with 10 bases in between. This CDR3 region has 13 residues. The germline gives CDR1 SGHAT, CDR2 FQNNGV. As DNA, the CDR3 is TGTGCCAGCAGCCCCCGTAGGGACACTGAAGCTTTCTTT. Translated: CASSPRRDTEAFF.

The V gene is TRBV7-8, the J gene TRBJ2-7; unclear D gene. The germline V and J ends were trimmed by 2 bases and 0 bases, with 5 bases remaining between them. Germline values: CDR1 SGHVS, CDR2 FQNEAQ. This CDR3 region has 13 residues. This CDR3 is CASSLYTSYEQYF. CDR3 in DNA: TGTGCCAGCAGCTTATACACCTCCTACGAGCAGTACTTC.

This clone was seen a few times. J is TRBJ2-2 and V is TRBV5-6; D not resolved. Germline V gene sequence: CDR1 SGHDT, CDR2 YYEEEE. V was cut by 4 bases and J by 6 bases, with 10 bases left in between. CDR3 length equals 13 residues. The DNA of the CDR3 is TGTGCCAGCAGCGGCGCGTGGGCCGGGGAGCTGTTTTTT. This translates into CASSGAWAGELFF.

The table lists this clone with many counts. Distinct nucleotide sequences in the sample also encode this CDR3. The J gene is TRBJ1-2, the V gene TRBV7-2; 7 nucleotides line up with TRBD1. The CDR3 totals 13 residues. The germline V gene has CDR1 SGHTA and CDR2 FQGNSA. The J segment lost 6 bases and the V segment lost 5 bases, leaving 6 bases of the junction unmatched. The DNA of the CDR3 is TGTGCCAGCAGCGAAAACAGGGGTCATGGCTACACCTTC. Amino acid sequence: CASSENRGHGYTF. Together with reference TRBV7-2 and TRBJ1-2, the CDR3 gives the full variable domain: GAGVSQSPSNKVTEKGKDVELRCDPISGHTALYWYRQSLGQGLEFLIYFQGNSAPDKSGLPSDRFSAERTGGSVSTLTIQRTQQEDSAVYLCASSENRGHGYTFGSGTRLTVV.

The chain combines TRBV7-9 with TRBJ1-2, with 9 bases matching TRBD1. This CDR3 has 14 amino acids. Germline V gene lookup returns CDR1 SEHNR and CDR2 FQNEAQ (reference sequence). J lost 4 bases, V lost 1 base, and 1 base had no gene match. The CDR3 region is CASSLDRGRYGYTF. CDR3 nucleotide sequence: TGTGCCAGCAGCTTAGACAGGGGGCGCTATGGCTACACCTTC.